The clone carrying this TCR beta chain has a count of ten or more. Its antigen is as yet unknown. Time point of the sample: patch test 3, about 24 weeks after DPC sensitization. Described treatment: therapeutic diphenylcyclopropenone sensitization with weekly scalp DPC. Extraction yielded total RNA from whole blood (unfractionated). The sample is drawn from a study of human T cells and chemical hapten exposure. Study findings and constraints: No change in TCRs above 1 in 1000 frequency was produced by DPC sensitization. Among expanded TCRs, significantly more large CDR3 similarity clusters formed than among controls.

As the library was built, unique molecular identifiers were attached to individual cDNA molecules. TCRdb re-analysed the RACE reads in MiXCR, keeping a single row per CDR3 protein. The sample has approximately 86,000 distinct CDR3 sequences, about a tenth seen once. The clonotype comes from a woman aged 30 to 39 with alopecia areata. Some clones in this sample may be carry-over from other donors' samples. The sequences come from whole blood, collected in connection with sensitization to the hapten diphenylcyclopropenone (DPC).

DNA of the CDR3: TGTGCCAGCTCACCTTCCTGGGACAGTTATGGCTACACCTTC. This sequence encodes CASSPSWDSYGYTF. The chain uses TRBV18 and TRBJ1-2; the match to TRBD1 covers 7 bases. CDR3 length: 14 amino acids. V was clipped by 3 bases and J by 5 bases; unmatched bases: 6. Germline loops: CDR1 KGHSH, CDR2 LQKENI.